These 8 T cell receptor beta chains share one sample of origin, sequenced in a study of identical twins. MiXCR was run by TCRdb on the 5' RACE reads, yielding one entry per CDR3 protein. Of around 290,000 distinct CDR3 sequences listed, over 8.5% were seen once; the top ten hold about 7.1%. This same sample was also taken into another study, of yellow fever vaccine responses in identical twins.

Sequenced: CD8+ T cells sorted from blood. The source of these receptors is a woman aged 18-29 years in good health.

The chain is built from TRBV2 and TRBJ2-1; 10 bases line up with TRBD2. CDR1 is SNHLY, CDR2 FYNNEI, per germline. The CDR3 is made up of 14 amino acids. The J segment lost 9 bases and the V segment lost 7 bases, leaving 9 bases of the junction unmatched. The chain's CDR3 is CASIPSGSGSEQFF. CDR3 bases: TGTGCCAGCATCCCTAGCGGGAGCGGGAGTGAGCAGTTCTTC.

The rearrangement uses TRBV7-9 and TRBJ2-7; perhaps TRBD1 as D (5 bases). V lost 5 bases to trimming and J lost 5 bases, with 19 bases between them. CDR1 is SEHNR and CDR2 is FQNEAQ in the germline V gene (reference sequence). The CDR3 totals 15 residues. The CDR3 is CASSLNQGRFNEQYF. The CDR3, as DNA: TGTGCCAGCAGCCTCAATCAGGGAAGGTTCAACGAGCAGTACTTC.

This clonotype has a count of ten or more. J is TRBJ2-1 and V is TRBV7-2, with D possibly TRBD2 on 6 matching bases. V dropped 3 bases and J dropped 9 bases, with 15 bases sitting between them. Germline loops: CDR1 SGHTA, CDR2 FQGNSA. This CDR3 comprises 14 residues. CDR3 bases: TGTGCCAGCAGCTTCCGGGACTCGATCCTTGAGCAGTTCTTC. It encodes CASSFRDSILEQFF.

This rearrangement joins TRBV2 to TRBJ1-4, with TRBD1 as a possible D gene (5 bases). Germline V CDR1 and CDR2: SNHLY, FYNNEI. The CDR3 covers 16 residues. V lost 5 bases to trimming and J lost 8 bases, with 21 bases between them. The CDR3 DNA reads as TGTGCCAGCAGTCAGCCCAGGGACGCCCGAGGGGAAAAACTGTTTTTT. This sequence encodes CASSQPRDARGEKLFF.

This clonotype was counted ten times or more. V gene TRBV24-1 combines with J gene TRBJ2-1; D is perhaps TRBD1 (5 bases). CDR1 is KGHDR, CDR2 SFDVKD, per germline. Trimming pared 2 bases from V and 3 bases from J, leaving 10 bases between. The CDR3 loop spans 15 amino acids. The CDR3 loop reads CATSDSDSFYNEQFF. CDR3 DNA sequence: TGTGCCACCAGTGATTCCGACAGTTTCTACAATGAGCAGTTCTTC.

The chain carries TRBV5-5 and TRBJ2-7, with D possibly being TRBD1 (6 bases). This CDR3 has 14 residues. V was shortened by 1 base and J by 1 base, with 9 bases between the two germline ends. CDR1 is SGHKS, CDR2 YYEKEE, per germline (reference sequence). CDR3 DNA: TGTGCCAGCAGCTTGCACAGGGTTTCCTACGAGCAGTACTTC. This sequence encodes CASSLHRVSYEQYF.

This clonotype has at least ten counts. The chain has TRBV7-2 and TRBJ1-2, with 7 positions matching TRBD1. Germline CDR1 is SGHTA and CDR2 is FQGNSA. Losses at the gene ends were 5 bases for V and 6 bases for J; bases not matched to a gene: 6. The CDR3 covers 13 residues. The CDR3 sequence is CASSADRMNGYTF. The CDR3 nucleotides read TGTGCCAGCAGCGCGGACAGGATGAATGGCTACACCTTC.

The table lists this clonotype with many counts. The rearrangement uses TRBV7-9 and TRBJ2-3; D is perhaps TRBD2 (5 bases). The CDR3 runs 15 residues. Trimming left V 1 base short and J 4 bases short, with 12 bases between. In germline, CDR1 is SEHNR, CDR2 FQNEAQ (reference sequence). CDR3 bases: TGTGCCAGCAGCTTAGAGGCGGGTTGGGCAGATACGCAGTATTTT. This gives the protein CASSLEAGWADTQYF.